These 8 T cell receptor beta chains were all obtained from the same sample, sequenced in a study of blood T cell repertoires in COVID-19. TCRdb's copy holds only in-frame clones and misses some; the assay was immunoSEQ multiplex PCR. The sample records around 120,000 clones, roughly nine tenths being singletons. Sequencing input: peripheral blood. The receptors were gathered from an elderly woman with acute or convalescent COVID-19.

V is TRBV7-6 and J is TRBJ1-3; D remains unclear. The CDR3 runs 15 residues. Germline values: CDR1 SGHVS, CDR2 FNYEAQ. V lost 6 bases to trimming and J lost 0 bases, with 12 bases between them. Here the CDR3 reads CASSRSGNSGNTIYF. The DNA for the CDR3 is TGTGCCAGCAGTCGTTCCGGGAACTCTGGAAACACCATATATTTT.

This chain links TRBV30 with TRBJ1-1; TRBD1 aligns across 7 bases. Germline CDR1 and CDR2: GTSNPN and SVGIG (reference sequence). This CDR3 contains 12 residues. V trimming: 2 bases; J trimming: 10 bases; junction bases outside the gene matches: 7. The CDR3 loop reads CAWSRQGMGAFF. The CDR3 DNA reads TGTGCCTGGAGTCGACAGGGAATGGGAGCTTTCTTT.

V is TRBV7-8 and J is TRBJ1-2; D unclear. The CDR3 spans 12 residues. V lost 2 bases, J lost 3 bases, and 4 bases lay in between. Germline CDR1 reads SGHVS; CDR2 reads FQNEAQ. CDR3 amino acids: CASSLTDYGYTF. The DNA of the CDR3 is TGTGCCAGCAGCTTAACAGACTATGGCTACACCTTC.

J is TRBJ1-1 and V is TRBV7-6; D is perhaps TRBD1 (6 bases). CDR1 and CDR2 (germline): SGHVS, FNYEAQ. The CDR3 is made up of 15 amino acids. Trimming cost V 5 bases and J 3 bases, with 16 bases left between them. The CDR3 sequence: CASSHMTGWDTEAFF. CDR3 DNA sequence: TGTGCCAGCAGCCACATGACAGGATGGGACACTGAAGCTTTCTTT.

This clone was recorded only once. The CDR3 is CATSRDPGQGSEQYF. CDR3 nucleotides: TGTGCCACCAGCAGAGACCCGGGACAGGGAAGCGAGCAGTACTTC. The chain combines TRBV15 with TRBJ2-7; TRBD1 matches at 9 bases. V shed 0 bases and J 6 bases; nucleotides not matched to a gene: 6. The CDR3 loop spans 15 amino acids. Germline CDR1 is LNHNV and CDR2 is YYDKDF (reference sequence). Full variable domain (rest looked up from reference TRBV15 and TRBJ2-7): DAMVIQNPRYQVTQFGKPVTLSCSQTLNHNVMYWYQQKSSQAPKLLFHYYDKDFNNEADTPDNFQSRRPNTSFCFLDIRSPGLGDTAMYLCATSRDPGQGSEQYFGPGTRLTVT.

This chain links TRBV30 with TRBJ1-6; D may be TRBD1 (6 bases). Trimming pared 4 bases from V and 9 bases from J, leaving 13 bases between. CDR3 length: 13 residues. Germline V gene sequence: CDR1 GTSNPN, CDR2 SVGIG (reference sequence). The CDR3 bases are TGTGCCTGGAAGCGGGGGGCTGGTTCACCCCTCCACTTT. Its protein is CAWKRGAGSPLHF.

The gene calls are TRBV30 and TRBJ1-1, with D perhaps TRBD1 (6 bases). The CDR3 extends over 13 amino acids. CDR1 is GTSNPN, CDR2 SVGIG, per germline (reference sequence). CDR3 nucleotide sequence: TGTGTCGACATGGGGGCATTAGACACTGAAGCTTTCTTT. This sequence encodes CVDMGALDTEAFF.

The chain is built from TRBV30 and TRBJ2-3; 7 bases are shared with TRBD2. The germline gives CDR1 GTSNPN, CDR2 SVGIG (reference sequence). The length of the CDR3 is 15 residues. Losses at the gene ends were 0 bases for V and 4 bases for J; bases not matched to a gene: 7. CDR3 bases: TGTGCCTGGAGTGTAGGGAGGGTGGGCGCAGATACGCAGTATTTT. Protein sequence: CAWSVGRVGADTQYF.